These T cell receptor beta chains were read from a single sample in a study of blood T cell repertoires in COVID-19. Assay: immunoSEQ multiplex PCR; the TCRdb copy retains only in-frame clones and omits some. The table lists roughly 190,000 clones, roughly nine tenths of them singletons. Material for sequencing was peripheral blood. The source is a woman aged 80 or over in a cohort sampled during active or convalescent COVID-19. The CDR3 runs from the conserved cysteine through the conserved F or W. D genes are given only for firm matches. A clone size is listed for some rows: how often the clone was seen (once, few, many), or a class if it is expanded.

clone_size j_call v_call d_call cdr3_nt cdr3_aa
- TRBJ1-2 TRBV29-1 TRBD1 TGCAGCGTCCTCGGGACAGGGGAGATTGGTCGGGGCTACACCTTC CSVLGTGEIGRGYTF
- TRBJ1-5 TRBV11-2 - TGTGCCAGCAGCGTCGCAGGACAGCACAATCAGCCCCAGCATTTT CASSVAGQHNQPQHF
- TRBJ1-2 TRBV30 TRBD1 TGTGCCTGGAGTCAGGGGGTAGGGTATGGCTACACCTTC CAWSQGVGYGYTF
- TRBJ2-2 TRBV6-5 - TGTGCCAGCAGTTCGGGACTGGAGATTAACACCGGGGAGCTGTTTTTT CASSSGLEINTGELFF
- TRBJ1-1 TRBV7-2 - TGTGCCAGCAGCATAAACACTGAAGCTTTCTTT CASSINTEAFF
- TRBJ2-1 TRBV19 - TGTGCCAGTAGGGGGTCCGGGACTGTCTACAATGAGCAGTTCTTC CASRGSGTVYNEQFF
few TRBJ1-3 TRBV10-3 TRBD1 TGTGCCACCGGTGGGGGACAGAGAAACACCATATATTTT CATGGGQRNTIYF
- TRBJ2-1 TRBV11-2 TRBD1 TGTGCCAGCAGCTCTTACAGGGGTTACAATGAGCAGTTCTTC CASSSYRGYNEQFF
- TRBJ2-3 TRBV5-4 TRBD2 TGTGCCAGCAGCTTAGGACTAGCGGGGGGCCTGGGAGATACGCAGTATTTT CASSLGLAGGLGDTQYF
once TRBJ1-6 TRBV5-1 TRBD1 TGCGCCAGCAGCTTGCATCCGGGACAGCCCCGTGGGATTAATTCACCCCTCCACTTT CASSLHPGQPRGINSPLHF
- TRBJ1-4 TRBV5-1 - TGCGCCAGCAGCTTGGGCAGTACCAATGAAAAACTGTTTTTT CASSLGSTNEKLFF
- TRBJ2-1 TRBV5-1 TRBD2 TGCGCCAGCAGCTTGGCCTTTGGCGGGGGGCCTTACAATGAGCAGTTCTTC CASSLAFGGGPYNEQFF
- TRBJ2-3 TRBV10-3 TRBD2 TGTGCCATCAGTGAGTTTGCGGGAGGCACAGATACGCAGTATTTT CAISEFAGGTDTQYF
- TRBJ1-2 TRBV11-2 - TGTGCCAGCAGCTTAGGTCTTTCAGATAACTATGGCTACACCTTC CASSLGLSDNYGYTF
- TRBJ1-5 TRBV7-9 TRBD1 TGTGCCAGCAGCACCGGGACAGGGCATCAGCCCCAGCATTTT CASSTGTGHQPQHF
- TRBJ1-3 TRBV7-9 - TGTGCCAGCAGCTTCATTGAGGTAGACACCATATATTTT CASSFIEVDTIYF
- TRBJ1-5 TRBV7-9 TRBD1 TGTGCCAGCAGCCTTACAGGGGGCAATCAGCCCCAGCATTTT CASSLTGGNQPQHF
- TRBJ1-3 TRBV6-5 TRBD1 TGTGCCAGCTCGGGACAGGGTTCTGCTGGAAACACCATATATTTT CASSGQGSAGNTIYF
- TRBJ2-1 TRBV10-1 TRBD2 TGCGCCACCTCACTGCCCAGCGGGAGTGAGCAGTTCTTC CATSLPSGSEQFF
- TRBJ2-3 TRBV30 - TGTGCCTGGAGTTGGGGGGAAGGAGATACGCAGTATTTT CAWSWGEGDTQYF
- TRBJ1-5 TRBV28 - TGTGCCAGCAGTTTTTCCGTCGGGGGGCTCGTAAGCAATCAGCCCCAGCATTTT CASSFSVGGLVSNQPQHF
- TRBJ1-4 TRBV5-1 - TGCGCCAGCAGCCTCGTGTCAGGGGTTAATGAAAAACTGTTTTTT CASSLVSGVNEKLFF
- TRBJ1-6 TRBV19 TRBD1 TGTGCCAGCGACCAGGGGGCGAATTCACCCCTCCACTTT CASDQGANSPLHF
- TRBJ2-3 TRBV3-1/TRBV3-2 TRBD2 TGTGCCAGCAGCCAGGGACTAGCGGGGGCCACAGATACGCAGTATTTT CASSQGLAGATDTQYF
once TRBJ2-1 TRBV19 TRBD2 TGTGCCAGTAGCTCTAGCGGGGGCGCCGGCTACAATGAGCAGTTCTTC CASSSSGGAGYNEQFF
- TRBJ1-2 TRBV5-1 - TGCGCCAGCAGCTTCGGGAGCGCCGACTATGGCTACACCTTC CASSFGSADYGYTF
- TRBJ1-2 TRBV7-9 TRBD1 TGTGCCAGCAGCTTAACGGCAAGGAGGGGGCTAAACTATGGCTACACCTTC CASSLTARRGLNYGYTF
- TRBJ2-5 TRBV6-5 - TGTGCCAGCCAGGGGTGGCAAGAGACCCAGTACTTC CASQGWQETQYF
- TRBJ1-1 TRBV6-5 - TGTGCCAGCATATATCACACTGAAGCTTTCTTT CASIYHTEAFF
- TRBJ2-5 TRBV3-1/TRBV3-2 - TGTGCCAGCAGCCCGGGACATGGGGAGACCCAGTACTTC CASSPGHGETQYF
- TRBJ1-1 TRBV7-2 - TGTGCCAGCAGCCGTAGACGGGAGCACACTGAAGCTTTCTTT CASSRRREHTEAFF
- TRBJ1-5 TRBV6-5 - TGTGCCAGCAGTTACTCTCAGAATCAGCCCCAGCATTTT CASSYSQNQPQHF
- TRBJ2-7 TRBV20-1 - TGCAGTGCTAGTCTGAGCTACGAGCAGTACTTC CSASLSYEQYF